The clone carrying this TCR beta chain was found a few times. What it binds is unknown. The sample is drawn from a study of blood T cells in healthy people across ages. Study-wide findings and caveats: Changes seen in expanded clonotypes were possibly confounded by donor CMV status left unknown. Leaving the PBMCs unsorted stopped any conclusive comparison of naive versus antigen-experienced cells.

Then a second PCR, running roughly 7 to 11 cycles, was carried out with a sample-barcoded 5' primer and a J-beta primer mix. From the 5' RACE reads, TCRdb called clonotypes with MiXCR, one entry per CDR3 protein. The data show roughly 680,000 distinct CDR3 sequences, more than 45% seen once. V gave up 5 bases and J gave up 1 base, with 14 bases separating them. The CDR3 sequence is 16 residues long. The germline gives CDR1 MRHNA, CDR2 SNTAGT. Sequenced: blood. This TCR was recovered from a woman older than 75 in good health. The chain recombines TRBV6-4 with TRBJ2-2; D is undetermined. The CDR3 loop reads CASSLQPLKNTGELFF. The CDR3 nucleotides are TGTGCCAGCAGTCTACAGCCCCTTAAGAACACCGGGGAGCTGTTTTTT.